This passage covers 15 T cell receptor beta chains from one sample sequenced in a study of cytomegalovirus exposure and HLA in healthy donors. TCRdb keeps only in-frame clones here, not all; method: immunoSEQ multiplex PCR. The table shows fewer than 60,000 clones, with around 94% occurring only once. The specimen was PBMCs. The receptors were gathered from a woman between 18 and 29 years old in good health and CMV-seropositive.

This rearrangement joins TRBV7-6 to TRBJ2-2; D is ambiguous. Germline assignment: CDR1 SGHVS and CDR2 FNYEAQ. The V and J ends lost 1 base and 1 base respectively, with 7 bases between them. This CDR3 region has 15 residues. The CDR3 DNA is TGTGCCAGCAGCTTAGGTTCCTGGAACACCGGGGAGCTGTTTTTT. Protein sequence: CASSLGSWNTGELFF. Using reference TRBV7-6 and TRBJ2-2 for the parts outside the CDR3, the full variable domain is GAGVSQSPRYKVTKRGQDVALRCDPISGHVSLYWYRQALGQGPEFLTYFNYEAQQDKSGLPNDRFSAERPEGSISTLTIQRTEQRDSAMYRCASSLGSWNTGELFFGEGSRLTVL.

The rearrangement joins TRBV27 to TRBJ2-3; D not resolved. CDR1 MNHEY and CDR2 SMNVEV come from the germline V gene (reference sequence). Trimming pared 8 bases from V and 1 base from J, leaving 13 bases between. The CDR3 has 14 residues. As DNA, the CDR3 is TGTGCCAGCCGCCTAGGCTTCCGCACAGATACGCAGTATTTT. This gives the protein CASRLGFRTDTQYF.

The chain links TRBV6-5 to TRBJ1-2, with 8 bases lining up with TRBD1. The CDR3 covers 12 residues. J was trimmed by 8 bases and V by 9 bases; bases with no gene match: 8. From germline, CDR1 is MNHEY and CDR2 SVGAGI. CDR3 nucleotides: TGTGCCAGTCGAGACAGGGGTGAAGGCTACACCTTC. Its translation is CASRDRGEGYTF.

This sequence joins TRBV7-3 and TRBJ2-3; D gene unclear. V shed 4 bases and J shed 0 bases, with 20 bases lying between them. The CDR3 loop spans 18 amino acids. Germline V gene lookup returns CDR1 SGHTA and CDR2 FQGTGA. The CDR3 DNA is TGTGCCAGCAGCTGTAAAAGTCCAGCCGATAGCAGCACAGATACGCAGTATTTT. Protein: CASSCKSPADSSTDTQYF.

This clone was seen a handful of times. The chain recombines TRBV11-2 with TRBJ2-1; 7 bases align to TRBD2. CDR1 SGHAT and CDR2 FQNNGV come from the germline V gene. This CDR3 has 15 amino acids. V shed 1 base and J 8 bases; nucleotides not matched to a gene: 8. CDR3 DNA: TGTGCCAGCAGCTTAGGGGGGGGAGGTTGGGATGAGCAGTTCTTC. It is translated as CASSLGGGGWDEQFF.

The CDR3 loop is CAWSFAGYEQYF. As DNA, the CDR3 is TGTGCCTGGAGTTTCGCGGGGTACGAGCAGTACTTC. The chain joins TRBV30 to TRBJ2-7; a weak D match, TRBD2 (6 bases). With 2 bases removed from V and 4 bases from J, the gap between germline ends came to 9 bases. Germline CDR1 and CDR2: GTSNPN and SVGIG (reference sequence). The CDR3 contains 12 residues.

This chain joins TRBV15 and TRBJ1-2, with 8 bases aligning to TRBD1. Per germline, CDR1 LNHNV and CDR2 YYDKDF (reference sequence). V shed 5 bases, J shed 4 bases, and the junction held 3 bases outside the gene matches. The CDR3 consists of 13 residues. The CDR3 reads CATSVDRGYGYTF. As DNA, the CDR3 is TGTGCCACCAGCGTAGACAGGGGCTATGGCTACACCTTC.

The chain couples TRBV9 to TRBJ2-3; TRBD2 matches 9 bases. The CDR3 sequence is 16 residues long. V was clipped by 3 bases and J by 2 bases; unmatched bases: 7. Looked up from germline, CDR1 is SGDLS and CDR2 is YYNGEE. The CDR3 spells CASSERRTSDTDTQYF. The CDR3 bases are TGTGCCAGCAGCGAGCGAAGGACTAGCGACACAGATACGCAGTATTTT.

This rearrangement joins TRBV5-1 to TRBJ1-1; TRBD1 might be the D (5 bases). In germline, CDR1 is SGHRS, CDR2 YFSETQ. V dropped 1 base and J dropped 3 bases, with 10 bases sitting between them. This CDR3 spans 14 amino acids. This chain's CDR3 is CASSLQGGDTEAFF. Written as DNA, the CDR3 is TGCGCCAGCAGCTTGCAGGGAGGGGACACTGAAGCTTTCTTT.

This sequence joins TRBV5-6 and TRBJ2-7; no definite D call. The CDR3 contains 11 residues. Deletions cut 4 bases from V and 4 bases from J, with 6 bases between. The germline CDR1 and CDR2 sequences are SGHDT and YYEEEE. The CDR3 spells CASSVAYEQYF. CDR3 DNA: TGTGCCAGCAGCGTGGCTTACGAGCAGTACTTC.

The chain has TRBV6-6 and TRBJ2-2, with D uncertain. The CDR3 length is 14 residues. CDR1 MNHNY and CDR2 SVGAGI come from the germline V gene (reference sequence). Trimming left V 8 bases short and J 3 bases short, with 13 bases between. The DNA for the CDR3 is TGTGCCAGCCGGTGGGCAATGGACACCGGGGAGCTGTTTTTT. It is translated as CASRWAMDTGELFF.

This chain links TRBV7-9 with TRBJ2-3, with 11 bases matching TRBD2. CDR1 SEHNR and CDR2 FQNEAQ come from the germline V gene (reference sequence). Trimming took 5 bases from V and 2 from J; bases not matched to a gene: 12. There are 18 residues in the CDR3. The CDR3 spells CASSPLASGGPFTDTQYF. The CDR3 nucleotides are TGTGCCAGCAGCCCCCTTGCTAGCGGGGGGCCCTTCACAGATACGCAGTATTTT.

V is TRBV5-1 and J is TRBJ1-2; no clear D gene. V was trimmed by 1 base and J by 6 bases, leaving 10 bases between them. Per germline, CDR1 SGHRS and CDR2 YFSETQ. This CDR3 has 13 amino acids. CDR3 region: CASSLWADDGYTF. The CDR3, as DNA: TGCGCCAGCAGCTTGTGGGCAGACGATGGCTACACCTTC. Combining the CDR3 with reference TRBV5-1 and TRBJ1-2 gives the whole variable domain KAGVTQTPRYLIKTRGQQVTLSCSPISGHRSVSWYQQTPGQGLQFLFEYFSETQRNKGNFPGRFSGRQFSNSRSEMNVSTLELGDSALYLCASSLWADDGYTFGSGTRLTVV.

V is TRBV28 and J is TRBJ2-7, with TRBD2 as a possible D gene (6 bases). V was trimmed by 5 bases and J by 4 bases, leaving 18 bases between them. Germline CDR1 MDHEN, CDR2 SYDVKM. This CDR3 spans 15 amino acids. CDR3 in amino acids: CASSPPRWGGYEQYF. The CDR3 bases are TGTGCCAGCAGTCCACCCCGGTGGGGAGGATACGAGCAGTACTTC.

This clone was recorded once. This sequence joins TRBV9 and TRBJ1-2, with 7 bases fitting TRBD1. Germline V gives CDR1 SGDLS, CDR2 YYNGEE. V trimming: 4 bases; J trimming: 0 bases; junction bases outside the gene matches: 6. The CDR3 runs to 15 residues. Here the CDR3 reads CASSRDRTTNYGYTF. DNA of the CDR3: TGTGCCAGCAGCCGGGACAGAACGACTAACTATGGCTACACCTTC.